This T cell receptor (beta chain) was captured by sequencing in a study of beta chain features in type 1 diabetes. Study findings and constraints: A moderate, significant TCRB CDR3 shortening appeared in type 1 diabetes across four CD4+ subsets.

Trimming cost V 3 bases and J 5 bases, with 8 bases left between them. CDR1 is LNHDA, CDR2 SQIVND, per germline (reference sequence). There are 13 residues in the CDR3. As regards this clone: What it binds is not known.

Reverse transcribing all isolated RNA meant expressed TCRB transcripts were sequenced. The method was immunoSEQ multiplex PCR; TCRdb's version includes in-frame clones alone and lacks a portion of them. The sample records hundreds of thousands of clones, about an eighth being singletons. Material for sequencing was naive CD4+ T cells from blood. The clonotype originates from a man aged 18 to 29 with type 1 diabetes. J is TRBJ1-5 and V is TRBV19; D ambiguous. The CDR3 sequence: CASSMTIDQPQHF. As DNA, the CDR3 is TGTGCCAGTAGTATGACCATAGATCAGCCCCAGCATTTT.